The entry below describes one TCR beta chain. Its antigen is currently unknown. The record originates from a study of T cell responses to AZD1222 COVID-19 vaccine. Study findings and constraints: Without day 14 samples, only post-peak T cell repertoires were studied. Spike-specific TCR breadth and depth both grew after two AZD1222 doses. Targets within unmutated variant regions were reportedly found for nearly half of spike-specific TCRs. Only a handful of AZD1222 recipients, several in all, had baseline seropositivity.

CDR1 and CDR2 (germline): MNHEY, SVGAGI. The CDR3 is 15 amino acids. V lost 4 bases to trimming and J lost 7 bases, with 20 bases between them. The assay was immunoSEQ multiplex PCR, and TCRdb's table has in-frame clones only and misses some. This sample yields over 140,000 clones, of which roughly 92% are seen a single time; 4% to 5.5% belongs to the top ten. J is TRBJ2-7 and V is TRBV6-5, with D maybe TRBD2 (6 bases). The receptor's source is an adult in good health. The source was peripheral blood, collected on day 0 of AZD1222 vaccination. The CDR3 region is CASSSETPGTEEQYF. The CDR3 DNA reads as TGTGCCAGCAGTTCGGAGACACCAGGGACTGAAGAGCAGTACTTC.